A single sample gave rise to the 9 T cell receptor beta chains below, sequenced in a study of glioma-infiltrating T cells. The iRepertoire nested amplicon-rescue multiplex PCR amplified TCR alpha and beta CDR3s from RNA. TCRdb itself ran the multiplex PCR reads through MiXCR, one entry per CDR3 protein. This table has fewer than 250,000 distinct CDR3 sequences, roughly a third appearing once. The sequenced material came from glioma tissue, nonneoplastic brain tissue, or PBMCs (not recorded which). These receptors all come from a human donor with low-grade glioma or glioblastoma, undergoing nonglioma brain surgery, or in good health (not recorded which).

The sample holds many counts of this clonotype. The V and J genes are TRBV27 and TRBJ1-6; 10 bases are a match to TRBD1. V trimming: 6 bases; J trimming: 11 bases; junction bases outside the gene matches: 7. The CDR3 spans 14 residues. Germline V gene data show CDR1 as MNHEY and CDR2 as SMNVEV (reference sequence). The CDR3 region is CASRGQGLGAPLHF. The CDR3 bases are TGTGCCAGCAGGGGACAGGGGTTAGGGGCACCCCTCCACTTT.

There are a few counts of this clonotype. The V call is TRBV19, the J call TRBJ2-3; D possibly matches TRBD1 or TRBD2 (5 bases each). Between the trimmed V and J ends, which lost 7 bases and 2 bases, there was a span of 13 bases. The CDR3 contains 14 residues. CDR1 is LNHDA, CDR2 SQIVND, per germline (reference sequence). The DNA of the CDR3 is TGTGCCAGTAAGGACGGGGCTAACACAGATACGCAGTATTTT. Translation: CASKDGANTDTQYF.

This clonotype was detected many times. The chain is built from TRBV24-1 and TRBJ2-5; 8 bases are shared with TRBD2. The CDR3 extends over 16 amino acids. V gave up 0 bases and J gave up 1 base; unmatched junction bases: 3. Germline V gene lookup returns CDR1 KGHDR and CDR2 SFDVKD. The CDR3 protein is CATSDLSSGVQETQYF. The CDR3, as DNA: TGTGCCACCAGTGATTTGAGTAGCGGGGTCCAAGAGACCCAGTACTTC.

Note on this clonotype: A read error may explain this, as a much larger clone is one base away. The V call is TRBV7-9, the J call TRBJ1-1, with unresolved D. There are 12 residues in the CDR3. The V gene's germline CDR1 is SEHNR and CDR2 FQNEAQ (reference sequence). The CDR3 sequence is CASSHGETESFF. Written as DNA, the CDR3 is TGTGCCAGCAGTCACGGAGAGACTGAATCTTTCTTT.

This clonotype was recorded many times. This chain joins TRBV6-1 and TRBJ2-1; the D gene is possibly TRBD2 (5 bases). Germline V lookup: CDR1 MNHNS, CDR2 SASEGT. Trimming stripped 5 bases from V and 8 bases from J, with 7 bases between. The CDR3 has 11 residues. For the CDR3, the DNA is TGTGCCAGCAGTTTAGCGTATGAGCAGTTCTTC. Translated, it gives CASSLAYEQFF.

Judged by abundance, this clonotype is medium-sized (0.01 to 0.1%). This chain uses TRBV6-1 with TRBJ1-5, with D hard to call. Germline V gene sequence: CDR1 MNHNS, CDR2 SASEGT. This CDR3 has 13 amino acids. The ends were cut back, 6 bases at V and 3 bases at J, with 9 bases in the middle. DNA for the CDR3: TGTGCCAGCAGGGGGAATCTCAATCAGCCCCAGCATTTT. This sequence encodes CASRGNLNQPQHF.

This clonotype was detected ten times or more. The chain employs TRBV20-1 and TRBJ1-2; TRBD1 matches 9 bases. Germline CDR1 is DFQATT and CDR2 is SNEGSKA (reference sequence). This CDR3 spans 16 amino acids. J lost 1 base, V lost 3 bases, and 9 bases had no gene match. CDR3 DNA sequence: TGCAGTGCTAGTCCGACAGGGGGGAGGGATAACTATGGCTACACCTTC. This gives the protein CSASPTGGRDNYGYTF.

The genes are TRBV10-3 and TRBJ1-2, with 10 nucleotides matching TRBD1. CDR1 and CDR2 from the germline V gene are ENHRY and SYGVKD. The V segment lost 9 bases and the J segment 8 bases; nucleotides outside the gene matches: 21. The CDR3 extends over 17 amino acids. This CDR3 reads CAIRRTGGRYSLSGYTF. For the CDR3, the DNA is TGTGCCATTCGTAGGACAGGGGGACGATACAGCTTGAGCGGCTACACCTTC.

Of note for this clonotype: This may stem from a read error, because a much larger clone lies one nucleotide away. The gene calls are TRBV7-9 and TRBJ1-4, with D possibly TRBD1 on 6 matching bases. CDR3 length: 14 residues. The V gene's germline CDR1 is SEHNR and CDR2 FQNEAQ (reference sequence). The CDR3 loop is CASSLGGRNDKLFF. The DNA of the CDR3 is TGTGCCAGCAGCTTGGGGGGCAGAAATGATAAACTGTTTTTT.